The 10 T cell receptor beta chains reported below all come from one sample, sequenced in a study of blood T cell repertoires in COVID-19. Repertoires were generated with immunoSEQ multiplex PCR, while TCRdb's copy carries only in-frame clones and drops some. The sample comprises about 250,000 clones, nearly 90% of which are singletons, and roughly 3% rests with the top ten. The source material was peripheral blood. The receptors come from a man aged 18 to 35 with active or convalescent COVID-19.

The chain combines TRBV7-3 with TRBJ1-2, with D hard to call. The CDR3 consists of 14 residues. V lost 1 base and J lost 4, with 10 bases in between. Germline CDR1 is SGHTA and CDR2 is FQGTGA. The CDR3 nucleotides read TGTGCCAGCAGCTTAAATCGGGAGTCCTATGGCTACACCTTC. Translated: CASSLNRESYGYTF.

This clone was seen a single time. This sequence joins TRBV6-5 and TRBJ1-5, with 10 bases lining up with TRBD1. V lost 4 bases to trimming and J lost 6 bases; unmatched junction nucleotides: 6. The CDR3 is 15 amino acids. Per the germline V gene, CDR1 is MNHEY and CDR2 is SVGAGI. The CDR3 protein is CASSSDRGPGQPQHF. The CDR3 DNA reads TGTGCCAGCAGTTCCGACAGGGGGCCAGGTCAGCCCCAGCATTTT.

In this sample, this clone turned up a few times. This rearrangement joins TRBV27 to TRBJ2-7; TRBD2 matches 13 bases. This CDR3 spans 17 amino acids. Germline V CDR1 and CDR2: MNHEY, SMNVEV (reference sequence). The ends lost 5 bases at V and 6 bases at J; junction bases unmatched: 13. For the CDR3, the DNA is TGTGCCAGCAGTATAACGGCCGGGACTAGCGGGGACGGCGAGCAGTACTTC. It specifies CASSITAGTSGDGEQYF.

The J gene is TRBJ2-3, the V gene TRBV5-1; D is perhaps TRBD1 (5 bases). The germline V gene has CDR1 SGHRS and CDR2 YFSETQ. With 2 bases removed from V and 0 bases from J, the gap between germline ends came to 10 bases. The CDR3 contains 15 residues. In DNA, the CDR3 is TGCGCCAGCAGCTTACAGGTTTCTAGCACAGATACGCAGTATTTT. The encoded protein is CASSLQVSSTDTQYF.

The V gene is TRBV20-1, the J gene TRBJ2-1; D ambiguous. The CDR3 contains 13 residues. V lost 3 bases and J 3 bases, leaving 9 bases between the germline ends. CDR1 is DFQATT, CDR2 SNEGSKA, per germline (reference sequence). As DNA, the CDR3 is TGCAGTGCTAGTCACCCTAGCTACAATGAGCAGTTCTTC. It codes for CSASHPSYNEQFF.

In this sample, this clone turned up once. The chain couples TRBV3-1 (or the pseudogene TRBV3-2) to TRBJ1-6, with a possible D match to TRBD1 (5 bases). CDR1 LGHDT and CDR2 YNNKEL come from the germline V gene (reference sequence). CDR3 length: 13 residues. V shed 1 base and J shed 10 bases, with 8 bases lying between them. CDR3 amino acids: CASSQGQGSPLHF. CDR3 nucleotides: TGTGCCAGCAGCCAAGGTCAGGGCTCACCCCTCCACTTT.

The V and J genes are TRBV28 and TRBJ1-3; TRBD1 might be the D (5 bases). Germline V gene sequence: CDR1 MDHEN, CDR2 SYDVKM. The CDR3 totals 14 residues. V was shortened by 1 base and J by 1 base, with 5 bases between the two germline ends. The CDR3 region is CASSLSGSGNTIYF. CDR3 nucleotide sequence: TGTGCCAGCAGTTTATCAGGGTCTGGAAACACCATATATTTT. Drawing the rest from reference TRBV28 and TRBJ1-3, the complete variable domain is DVKVTQSSRYLVKRTGEKVFLECVQDMDHENMFWYRQDPGLGLRLIYFSYDVKMKEKGDIPEGYSVSREKKERFSLILESASTNQTSMYLCASSLSGSGNTIYFGEGSWLTVV.

The V call is TRBV28, the J call TRBJ1-1; 9 bases align to TRBD1. This CDR3 is 12 amino acids long. Germline CDR1 reads MDHEN; CDR2 reads SYDVKM. V shed 10 bases and J 7 bases; nucleotides not matched to a gene: 7. This CDR3 is CATTGGAVEAFF. Here the CDR3 DNA reads TGTGCCACTACAGGGGGCGCAGTTGAAGCTTTCTTT. The whole variable domain, remainder taken from reference TRBV28 and TRBJ1-1, is DVKVTQSSRYLVKRTGEKVFLECVQDMDHENMFWYRQDPGLGLRLIYFSYDVKMKEKGDIPEGYSVSREKKERFSLILESASTNQTSMYLCATTGGAVEAFFGQGTRLTVV.

The chain joins TRBV18 to TRBJ2-5, with a weak D call TRBD1 (5 bases). V lost 1 base to trimming and J lost 2 bases, with 23 bases between them. The germline V gene encodes CDR1 KGHSH and CDR2 LQKENI. The CDR3 consists of 19 residues. CDR3 sequence reads: CASSPRTVGAVNFQETQYF. The DNA for the CDR3 is TGTGCCAGCTCACCACGCACCGTAGGGGCAGTCAATTTTCAAGAGACCCAGTACTTC.

CDR3 protein: CASSLLSRNEQFF. The CDR3 nucleotides are TGTGCCAGCAGTTTATTGTCGCGGAATGAGCAGTTCTTC. The chain has TRBV12-3 or TRBV12-4 and TRBJ2-1; no clear D gene. Trimming removed 2 bases from V and 7 bases from J, with 9 bases in between. The CDR3 is made up of 13 amino acids.